A selection of T cell receptor beta chains follows, all from one sample in a study of T cell changes during pregnancy in multiple sclerosis. TCRdb's table, derived via immunoSEQ multiplex PCR, lists solely in-frame clones and lacks some. The table records 76,000 or so clones, about 93% of them present only once. The sequencing here drew on peripheral blood, taken in the second trimester of pregnancy. The receptors derive from a female donor in good health, enrolled as a control in a pregnancy study. Both conserved end residues are trimmed from each CDR3.

>TRBV5-8|TRBJ1-5
ASSPFNQPQH
>TRBV5-4|TRBJ2-2
ASSSAGELF
>TRBV11-2|TRBJ1-5
ASSYSAGSRPQH
>TRBV5-8|TRBJ1-2
ASRMARRGNYGYT
>TRBV19|TRBJ1-2
ASSNNRQGTINYGYT
>TRBV4-1|TRBJ2-5
ASSPSGLVETQY
>TRBV10-3|TRBJ2-1
AISVGKGNEQF
>TRBV7-2|TRBJ1-1
ASSRAWSDTEAF
>TRBV5-1|TRBJ2-2
ASGPRTGGTGELF
>TRBV4-1|TRBJ2-1
ASSQAGGPGEQF
>TRBV19|TRBJ2-1
ASSRTSSYNEQF
>TRBV5-4|TRBJ1-1
ASSEARATEAF
>TRBV29-1|TRBJ2-2
SVGNTGELF
>TRBV2|TRBJ1-5
ASMLGPPPQH
>TRBV9|TRBJ1-3
ASSVGGLGNTIY
>TRBV30|TRBJ1-2
AWSTGQDGYT
>TRBV10-3|TRBJ1-1
AISELTDEAF
>TRBV6-5|TRBJ1-1
ASSYSRFGVTEAF
>TRBV2|TRBJ1-1
ASRGTGPT
>TRBV5-4|TRBJ1-2
ASSLANRAFGYT
>TRBV19|TRBJ1-3
ASTRLTTAGNTIY
>TRBV12-5|TRBJ2-3
ASARSGTDTDTQY
>TRBV7-8|TRBJ1-1
ASSPRTAGYTEAF
>TRBV29-1|TRBJ1-3
SVEATAGNTIY
>TRBV25-1|TRBJ1-2
ASSESVYGYT
>TRBV7-2|TRBJ1-2
ASSLGADYGYT
>TRBV13|TRBJ1-1
ASSPQGQGGFEAF
>TRBV7-7|TRBJ2-1
ASSAIRGNEQF
>TRBV7-6|TRBJ1-6
ASSPAARVYNSPLH
>TRBV4-1|TRBJ2-1
ASSWAGGVNEQF
>TRBV29-1|TRBJ1-1
SGLRGAEAF
>TRBV5-1|TRBJ2-5
ASSRGQGETQY
>TRBV5-1|TRBJ2-1
ASSHLDRGLNEQF
>TRBV29-1|TRBJ1-1
SVGTGDTEAF
>TRBV7-2|TRBJ1-2
ASSSPGGAEGYT
>TRBV7-6|TRBJ1-6
ASSGAGWNSPLH
>TRBV7-2|TRBJ2-1
ASSFGVYNEQF
>TRBV6-1|TRBJ1-5
ASSENVNRGIQPQH
>TRBV19|TRBJ1-2
ASSLLGGDYGYT
>TRBV7-2|TRBJ1-1
ASSLAPVLSNTEAF
>TRBV5-8|TRBJ1-2
ASSFRGGGDRSGYT
>TRBV7-9|TRBJ2-1
ASSLRFLTDIEYNEQF
>TRBV6-5|TRBJ1-5
ASSYPGQPQH
>TRBV18|TRBJ2-1
ASSPPGDPYNEQF
>TRBV2|TRBJ2-2
ASSDEGLAAGELF
>TRBV6-5|TRBJ2-6
ASSYSVLEGANVLT
>TRBV7-9|TRBJ2-3
ASSQSDTQY
>TRBV4-3|TRBJ2-1
ASSQERTGGTYNEQF
>TRBV27|TRBJ1-3
ASSLSLSSGNTIY
>TRBV19|TRBJ1-1
ASTRNTEAF
>TRBV5-6|TRBJ2-4
ASSLWGLAGGAKNIQY
>TRBV5-4|TRBJ1-5
ASSPDRGNQPQH
>TRBV2|TRBJ2-5
ASSYEDSLVGTQY
>TRBV9|TRBJ2-3
ASSAGLAGAPGTDTQY
>TRBV30|TRBJ1-2
AWSEGGAFRYGYT